The source of this T cell receptor (beta chain) is a study of blood T cell repertoires in COVID-19. Across the whole study: The cDNA or gDNA used as material had been derived from T cells, B-cell-depleted T cells, or PBMCs.

The CDR3 spans 13 residues. The ends lost 5 bases at V and 16 bases at J; junction bases unmatched: 11. Germline CDR1 and CDR2: SGHTA and FQGNSA. The table came from immunoSEQ multiplex PCR; TCRdb's copy has only in-frame clones and leaves some out. The table has 60,000 to 75,000 clones, nearly 90% seen once; the top ten hold more than 3%. J is TRBJ2-1 and V is TRBV7-2, with TRBD2 matching 10 bases. The source material was peripheral blood. The clonotype comes from a woman between 50 and 59 years old with COVID-19, enrolled during active disease. The CDR3 reads CASSKGLANDRFF. The CDR3 nucleotides read TGTGCCAGCAGCAAGGGACTAGCGAATGATCGATTCTTC.